Here is one T cell receptor (beta chain) with its context. The CDR3 loop spans 14 amino acids. The ends were cut back, 7 bases at V and 0 bases at J, with 9 bases in the middle. Germline-derived CDR1 and CDR2 are LNHDA and SQIVND (reference sequence). TCRdb used MiXCR to reprocess the RT-PCR reads, holding one entry per CDR3 protein. The repertoire includes fewer than 700,000 distinct CDR3 sequences, roughly 13% of them detected once, and around 14% sits in the top ten. These data belong to a study of response to subunit inactivated influenza vaccine. This specimen consisted of PBMCs from blood, obtained about 40 days after vaccination. The rearrangement joins TRBV19 to TRBJ1-4; D is uncertain. This sequence originates from a man aged 50-60 years who received an inactivated influenza vaccine. In DNA form, the CDR3 reads TGTGCCAGTAACCCGGAAGCAACTAATGAAAAACTGTTTTTT. This translates into CASNPEATNEKLFF.